This T cell receptor beta chain was recovered during a study of blood T cells in healthy people across ages. Study observations and caveats: The study regarded diversity estimates from one million T cells as underestimates.

Donors ranged from roughly 6 to 90 years old and were healthy Caucasians in Russia. Then a second PCR, running roughly 7 to 11 cycles, was carried out with a sample-barcoded 5' primer and a J-beta primer mix. Each CDR3 protein is one row after TCRdb ran MiXCR on the 5' RACE reads. The table records some 900,000 distinct CDR3 sequences, 48% of them present only once. In germline, CDR1 is DFQATT, CDR2 SNEGSKA (reference sequence). Trimming took off 6 bases at V and 3 bases at J, with 14 bases between the two ends. The CDR3 runs to 13 residues. About this clonotype: Antigen specificity is unknown.

The sequenced material came from blood. J is TRBJ1-1 and V is TRBV20-1, with D maybe TRBD1 (6 bases). This receptor was identified in a man aged 30 to 39 in good health. The CDR3 sequence: CSALGQSHTEAFF. As DNA, the CDR3 is TGCAGTGCCCTTGGACAGTCTCACACTGAAGCTTTCTTT.